This TCR beta chain was captured by sequencing in a study of T cells after yellow fever vaccination. A few counts support this clonotype. Its cognate antigen is unknown. Germline V CDR1 and CDR2: SQVTM, ANQGSEA. The CDR3 contains 17 residues. Trimming removed 4 bases from V and 1 base from J, with 17 bases in between. A process of 5'RACE template switching, which added a universal primer site and UMIs, was used to make TCR cDNA. TCRdb called the 5' RACE reads again in MiXCR, with one record for every CDR3 protein. The table shows hundreds of thousands of distinct CDR3 sequences, with around 6.4% occurring only once. Notes on the study in general: Post-booster samples contained most primary-vaccination clones (approximately 96% CD4, about 85% CD8).

The source is a man between 25 and 39 years old who received the YFV17D yellow fever vaccine. This chain links TRBV29-1 with TRBJ2-6; either TRBD1 or TRBD2 may supply D (6 bases each). This material consisted of PBMCs, taken 5 days after the yellow fever booster vaccination. The CDR3 spells CSVVGGYLESGANVLTF. The DNA of the CDR3 is TGCAGCGTTGTCGGGGGCTATCTAGAATCTGGGGCCAACGTCCTGACTTTC.